Listed here are 24 T cell receptor beta chains from one sample, sequenced in a study of blood T cell repertoires in COVID-19. Measured with immunoSEQ multiplex PCR; TCRdb has only the in-frame clones, and not every one. The repertoire holds around 430,000 clones, just under 90% seen once, with about a tenth in the top ten. Sequences were obtained from PBMCs or T cells enriched from blood (not recorded which). The receptors derive from a woman in her fifties or sixties who had recovered from COVID-19.

As regards this clone: At one of its ends the junction is not consistent with the germline gene, which may arise from a read error. V usage is TRBV7-7 and J usage is TRBJ1-1, with 10 bases lining up with TRBD1. The CDR3 runs to 15 residues. Looked up from germline, CDR1 is SSHAT and CDR2 is FNYEAQ (reference sequence). The CDR3: CASSSLGQGISEAFF. The CDR3 DNA follows: TGTGCTAGCAGCTCCCTGGGACAGGGGATTTCTGAAGCTTTCTTT.

Only one count was recorded for this clone. This chain connects TRBV4-1 to TRBJ2-3; weak D call: TRBD1 (5 bases). CDR1 is MGHRA and CDR2 is YSYEKL in the germline V gene. This CDR3 is built from 14 residues. V dropped 2 bases and J dropped 2 bases, with 8 bases sitting between them. The CDR3 DNA sequence: TGCGCCAGCAGCCAAAGACAGTTCACAGATACGCAGTATTTT. This translates into CASSQRQFTDTQYF.

This CDR3 reads CASSVTTGNTEAFF. The CDR3 DNA reads TGTGCCAGCAGCGTAACGACAGGGAACACTGAAGCTTTCTTT. The rearrangement links TRBV9 to TRBJ1-1; tentative D call: TRBD1 (6 bases). The germline CDR1 and CDR2 sequences are SGDLS and YYNGEE. The CDR3 runs 14 residues. Trimming took off 1 base at V and 1 base at J, with 8 bases between the two ends.

Concerning this clone itself: The sample carries other DNA sequences with the same CDR3. The V call is TRBV7-9, the J call TRBJ1-1; D is perhaps TRBD1 (5 bases). V lost 5 bases, J lost 1 base, and 8 bases lay in between. This CDR3 is 13 amino acids long. CDR1 is SEHNR and CDR2 is FQNEAQ in the germline V gene (reference sequence). CDR3 in amino acids: CASSPTANTEAFF. DNA of the CDR3: TGTGCCAGCAGCCCGACAGCGAACACTGAAGCTTTCTTT.

V and J are TRBV5-1 and TRBJ2-5, with a weak D call TRBD1 (5 bases). Germline CDR1 SGHRS, CDR2 YFSETQ. This CDR3 spans 14 amino acids. V was trimmed by 6 bases and J by 5 bases, leaving 17 bases between them. The CDR3 DNA reads as TGCGCCAGCACTTGGTCCAGGGCGGACGAGACCCAGTACTTC. It specifies CASTWSRADETQYF.

The chain combines TRBV2 with TRBJ1-1; D is perhaps TRBD1 (5 bases). Germline V CDR1 and CDR2: SNHLY, FYNNEI. The CDR3 sequence is 13 residues long. Trimming pared 3 bases from V and 8 bases from J, leaving 13 bases between. CDR3 protein: CASSDAIRQEAFF. The DNA for the CDR3 is TGTGCCAGCAGTGATGCGATACGACAGGAAGCTTTCTTT.

This chain links TRBV7-9 with TRBJ1-2; perhaps TRBD1 as D (6 bases). Germline CDR1 reads SEHNR; CDR2 reads FQNEAQ (reference sequence). The CDR3 consists of 13 residues. V lost 8 bases and J lost 2, with 12 bases in between. The CDR3 here is CASSGVANYGYTF. The CDR3 DNA reads TGTGCCAGCTCAGGGGTAGCAAACTATGGCTACACCTTC.

This clone is a singleton in its sample. The chain has TRBV27 and TRBJ2-3; 9 bases align to TRBD1. V shed 6 bases and J 4 bases; nucleotides not matched to a gene: 8. Germline assignment: CDR1 MNHEY and CDR2 SMNVEV (reference sequence). The CDR3 has 15 residues. The CDR3 bases are TGTGCCAGCAGGACCGGGACAGGGAGCCCAGATACGCAGTATTTT. This sequence encodes CASRTGTGSPDTQYF.

This clone was detected many times. The rearrangement links TRBV7-2 to TRBJ2-2, with D possibly matching TRBD2 (6 bases). This CDR3 is built from 15 residues. V was trimmed by 5 bases and J by 4 bases, leaving 14 bases between them. Per the germline V gene, CDR1 is SGHTA and CDR2 is FQGNSA. CDR3 sequence (DNA): TGTGCCAGCAGCCAAGGCCGGGGGTCCACCGGGGAGCTGTTTTTT. Translation gives CASSQGRGSTGELFF.

Only a few counts were recorded for this clone. The chain joins TRBV5-4 to TRBJ2-1; TRBD2 agrees at 12 bases. Germline V gene lookup returns CDR1 SGHNT and CDR2 YYREEE (reference sequence). Trimming at V came to 5 bases and at J to 4 bases, leaving 7 bases not matched to a gene. The CDR3 covers 16 residues. CDR3 nucleotide sequence: TGTGCCAGCAGAGATCTAGCGGGGGGGCTTTACAATGAGCAGTTCTTC. It encodes CASRDLAGGLYNEQFF.

This CDR3 is CASSIDRTGGNSPLHF. In DNA, the CDR3 is TGTGCCAGTAGTATAGACCGGACAGGGGGTAATTCACCCCTCCACTTT. This chain joins TRBV19 and TRBJ1-6; 10 bases fit TRBD1. The V and J ends lost 0 bases and 6 bases, in that order; junction bases with no gene match: 2. In germline, CDR1 is LNHDA, CDR2 SQIVND (reference sequence). This CDR3 region has 16 residues.

The rearrangement links TRBV29-1 to TRBJ2-5; D gene unclear. This CDR3 spans 10 amino acids. The V gene's germline CDR1 is SQVTM and CDR2 ANQGSEA. V was shortened by 3 bases and J by 3 bases, with 2 bases between the two germline ends. CDR3: CSVDKETQYF. The CDR3 DNA reads TGCAGCGTTGACAAAGAGACCCAGTACTTC.

This clone appeared a single time. V gene TRBV12-3 or TRBV12-4 combines with J gene TRBJ2-7; D gene uncertain. The CDR3 length is 11 residues. Trimming cost V 5 bases and J 6 bases, with 8 bases left between them. The CDR3, as DNA: TGTGCCAGCAGTCCCAGAGGCGAGCAGTACTTC. It yields the protein CASSPRGEQYF.

The rearrangement links TRBV7-2 to TRBJ1-2; 8 nucleotides align to TRBD1. CDR3 length: 15 amino acids. Germline loops: CDR1 SGHTA, CDR2 FQGNSA. Trimming cost V 1 base and J 7 bases; bases outside gene matches: 8. The CDR3 DNA follows: TGTGCCAGCAGCTTAGACTCTCAGGGGGCGAGTGGCTACACCTTC. Its protein is CASSLDSQGASGYTF.

This rearrangement joins TRBV27 to TRBJ2-7, with TRBD2 matching 14 bases. This CDR3 has 19 amino acids. Unmatched junction bases numbered 12, after V lost 3 bases and J lost 2 bases. Looked up from germline, CDR1 is MNHEY and CDR2 is SMNVEV (reference sequence). The CDR3, as DNA: TGTGCCAGCAGTTTCGGATACAGGACTAGCGGGGGGCGGGCCTACGAGCAGTACTTC. Protein sequence: CASSFGYRTSGGRAYEQYF.

This sequence joins TRBV14 and TRBJ1-4; no clear D gene. The V gene's germline CDR1 is SGHDN and CDR2 FVKESK. V lost 3 bases and J lost 8, with 13 bases in between. The CDR3 is 14 residues long. CDR3 coding DNA: TGTGCCAGCAGCCAGTCCACCCTTAGCGAAAAACTGTTTTTT. The encoded protein is CASSQSTLSEKLFF. Complete variable domain (other parts from reference TRBV14 and TRBJ1-4): EAGVTQFPSHSVIEKGQTVTLRCDPISGHDNLYWYRRVMGKEIKFLLHFVKESKQDESGMPNNRFLAERTGGTYSTLKVQPAELEDSGVYFCASSQSTLSEKLFFGSGTQLSVL.

The V and J genes are TRBV18 and TRBJ1-1; perhaps TRBD1 as D (6 bases). Between the trimmed V and J ends, which lost 2 bases and 4 bases, there was a span of 11 bases. From germline, CDR1 is KGHSH and CDR2 LQKENI. This CDR3 is built from 14 residues. The CDR3 protein is CASSPSTGGTEAFF. The CDR3 region has the DNA TGTGCCAGCTCACCATCGACAGGAGGCACTGAAGCTTTCTTT.

This clone was seen a handful of times. The rearrangement links TRBV12-5 to TRBJ1-4; 7 bases align to TRBD1. V was clipped by 1 base and J by 8 bases; unmatched bases: 1. CDR3 length: 13 residues. Germline CDR1 reads LGHNT; CDR2 reads FRNRAP. CDR3 nucleotide sequence: TGTGCTAGTGGTTTGGCAGGGGGGGAAAAACTGTTTTTT. Its protein is CASGLAGGEKLFF.

This clone appeared once. The chain joins TRBV14 to TRBJ1-3; D perhaps matches TRBD1 (6 bases). Trimming removed 4 bases from V and 4 bases from J, with 14 bases in between. Germline V lookup: CDR1 SGHDN, CDR2 FVKESK. The length of the CDR3 is 15 residues. The CDR3 DNA reads as TGTGCCAGCAGCCCTCCAGGGACATACGGAAACACCATATATTTT. Encoded protein: CASSPPGTYGNTIYF.

This rearrangement joins TRBV12-2 to TRBJ1-1. TRBV12-2 is a known pseudogene. The CDR3 spans 18 residues. CDR3 bases: TGTGCAAGTCGCTTAGTAATATCGGACCGGGGGGGCGAAGCTGAAGCTTTCTTT. This codes for CASRLVISDRGGEAEAFF.

The rearrangement joins TRBV2 to TRBJ1-6; D call uncertain. The CDR3 is made up of 15 amino acids. Germline V CDR1 and CDR2: SNHLY, FYNNEI. The V end was cut by 6 bases, the J end by 8 bases, with 17 bases between. This CDR3 is CASSPHVAGDSPLHF. The CDR3 region has the DNA TGTGCCAGCAGCCCTCACGTAGCCGGTGATTCACCCCTCCACTTT.

This sequence joins TRBV30 and TRBJ1-3; 8 bases are a match to TRBD1. The V segment lost 4 bases and the J segment 4 bases; nucleotides outside the gene matches: 6. Germline loops: CDR1 GTSNPN, CDR2 SVGIG (reference sequence). CDR3 size: 14 residues. CDR3 amino acids: CAWTQGAQGNTIYF. DNA for the CDR3: TGTGCCTGGACCCAGGGGGCGCAAGGAAACACCATATATTTT.

In DNA form, the CDR3 reads TGTGCCAGCAGCTTGAGGACAGGGGACGAGCAGTACTTC. It is translated as CASSLRTGDEQYF. This rearrangement joins TRBV7-8 to TRBJ2-7, with TRBD1 matching 9 bases. There are 13 residues in the CDR3. Per germline, CDR1 SGHVS and CDR2 FQNEAQ. J gave up 5 bases and V 3 bases, and 2 bases lay outside the gene matches.

This chain uses TRBV6-5 with TRBJ2-1, with a possible D match to TRBD2 (6 bases). Germline V CDR1 and CDR2: MNHEY, SVGAGI. V was clipped by 0 bases and J by 14 bases, with 17 bases between them. The CDR3 is 14 residues long. This CDR3 is CASSYSPGVRPKFF. CDR3 in DNA: TGTGCCAGCAGTTACTCGCCGGGGGTTCGCCCTAAGTTCTTC.